This record looks at one T cell receptor beta chain sequence and its context. The method was immunoSEQ multiplex PCR; TCRdb's version includes in-frame clones alone and lacks a portion of them. The table has roughly 200,000 clones, about 85% seen once. The data were taken from a study of blood T cell repertoires in COVID-19. The specimen sequenced was peripheral blood. This TCR derives from a woman between 18 and 30 years old who had recovered from COVID-19.

The CDR3 loop is CASSLSYGDRGGYTF. CDR3 coding DNA: TGTGCCAGCAGCTTATCTTACGGGGACAGGGGTGGCTACACCTTC. The chain carries TRBV7-2 and TRBJ1-2, with TRBD1 matching over 10 bases. V gave up 2 bases and J gave up 7 bases; unmatched junction bases: 7. The CDR3 runs 15 residues. Germline V gene lookup returns CDR1 SGHTA and CDR2 FQGNSA.